This is a list of T cell receptor beta chains from one sample in a study of Ad26.COV2.S vaccination and SARS-CoV-2 variants. The method was immunoSEQ multiplex PCR; TCRdb's version includes in-frame clones alone and lacks a portion of them. In the table there are 510,000 or so clones, roughly 89% of which are singletons. Here the sequenced sample was peripheral blood, taken in a trial of Ad26.COV2.S vaccine versus placebo. These receptors were obtained from a person aged 18-65 years who received the Ad26.COV2.S COVID-19 vaccine or a placebo. Each CDR3 is given with its conserved first and last residue. A D gene is named only where the DNA matches it firmly. Some rows have no size entry. The others give once, few or many, or a class for an expanded clone.

j_call d_call clone_size v_call cdr3_aa cdr3_nt
TRBJ2-1 NA NA TRBV11-2 CASSLVGGSYNEQFF TGTGCCAGCAGCTTAGTAGGAGGCTCCTACAATGAGCAGTTCTTC
TRBJ1-2 NA NA TRBV28 CASNPSGGEYGYTF TGTGCCAGCAATCCATCGGGGGGGGAATATGGCTACACCTTC
TRBJ1-2 NA NA TRBV27 CASRAGYYGYTF TGTGCCAGCAGAGCGGGGTACTATGGCTACACCTTC
TRBJ1-1 NA NA TRBV19 CASSSAILGGGNTEAFF TGTGCCAGTAGTAGTGCCATCCTTGGTGGAGGGAACACTGAAGCTTTCTTT
TRBJ1-2 NA few TRBV28 CASSDPPNYGYTF TGTGCCAGTTCGGACCCCCCCAACTATGGCTACACCTTC
TRBJ2-1 NA NA TRBV7-2 CASSHREEQFF TGTGCCAGCAGCCACAGGGAGGAGCAGTTCTTC
TRBJ2-5 TRBD2 NA TRBV14 CASSPPIASGRETQYF TGTGCCAGCAGCCCGCCTATAGCTAGCGGGAGAGAGACCCAGTACTTC
TRBJ2-5 NA NA TRBV2 CASSLGGGETQYF TGTGCCAGCTCCCTGGGGGGAGGAGAGACCCAGTACTTC
TRBJ2-3 NA once TRBV7-6 CARPQRDFGTQYF TGTGCCAGGCCACAGAGGGACTTCGGTACGCAGTATTTT
TRBJ2-2 NA NA TRBV3-1/TRBV3-2 CASSHLGTGELFF TGTGCCAGCAGCCATTTAGGGACCGGGGAGCTGTTTTTT
TRBJ1-2 NA NA TRBV29-1 CSVDIRDRFTHGYTF TGCAGCGTTGATATCCGGGACCGATTTACGCATGGCTACACCTTC
TRBJ1-6 NA NA TRBV3-1/TRBV3-2 CASSPPRCGGISYNSPLHF TGTGCCAGCAGCCCTCCTCGTTGTGGCGGAATCTCCTATAATTCACCCCTCCACTTT
TRBJ2-7 TRBD2 NA TRBV4-1 CASSFGGNYEQYF TGCGCCAGCAGCTTCGGGGGGAACTACGAGCAGTACTTC
TRBJ2-3 NA NA TRBV18 CASSPPVFTDTQYF TGTGCCAGCTCACCACCAGTCTTCACAGATACGCAGTATTTT
TRBJ1-1 NA NA TRBV7-2 CASSVRGWNTEAFF TGTGCCAGCAGCGTCCGGGGGTGGAACACTGAAGCTTTCTTT
TRBJ1-5 NA NA TRBV10-3 CAISESINQPQHF TGTGCCATCAGTGAGTCGATCAATCAGCCCCAGCATTTT
TRBJ2-5 NA NA TRBV9 CASSVGQGRTQTQYF TGTGCCAGCAGCGTAGGCCAGGGGAGAACGCAGACCCAGTACTTC
TRBJ1-6 NA NA TRBV7-9 CASSLREGNSPLHF TGTGCCAGCAGCCTCAGGGAGGGTAATTCACCCCTCCACTTT
TRBJ2-2 NA NA TRBV19 CASEWAGELFF TGTGCCAGCGAATGGGCCGGGGAGCTGTTTTTT
TRBJ2-7 NA few TRBV9 CASSVGSGSSYEQYF TGTGCCAGCAGCGTAGGTAGCGGAAGCTCCTACGAGCAGTACTTC
TRBJ1-6 TRBD1 NA TRBV6-6 CASSTGGVSPLHF TGTGCCAGCAGCACAGGGGGTGTCTCACCCCTCCACTTT
TRBJ2-4 NA NA TRBV5-1 CASSWGGQTENIQYF TGCGCCAGCAGCTGGGGGGGACAGACAGAAAACATTCAGTACTTC
TRBJ1-1 TRBD1 NA TRBV18 CASSPPGGGSAFF TGTGCCAGCTCACCACCAGGGGGCGGGTCGGCTTTCTTT
TRBJ2-5 NA NA TRBV5-1 CASSLWGGGETQYF TGCGCCAGCAGCTTGTGGGGAGGAGGAGAGACCCAGTACTTC
TRBJ1-5 NA NA TRBV2 CATQRGANQPQHF TGTGCGACTCAACGGGGGGCCAATCAGCCCCAGCATTTT
TRBJ1-6 TRBD1 NA TRBV27 CASSLSPPGQGSSPLHF TGTGCCAGCAGTTTATCCCCACCGGGACAGGGGAGTTCACCCCTCCACTTT
TRBJ2-7 NA NA TRBV9 CASSGGPRDEQYF TGTGCCAGCAGCGGGGGACCCCGGGACGAGCAGTACTTC
TRBJ1-5 TRBD1 NA TRBV6-5 CASSLRTGHQPQHF TGTGCCAGCAGCCTTCGGACAGGTCATCAGCCCCAGCATTTT
TRBJ1-4 TRBD1 NA TRBV19 CASTGIGTGEEKLFF TGTGCCAGTACTGGAATCGGGACAGGGGAGGAAAAACTGTTTTTT
TRBJ2-7 NA NA TRBV28 CASSFLLSYEQYF TGTGCCAGCAGTTTTCTCCTCTCATACGAGCAGTACTTC
TRBJ2-2 TRBD2 NA TRBV4-3 CASSQELAGAANTGELFF TGCGCCAGCAGCCAAGAACTAGCGGGAGCCGCGAACACCGGGGAGCTGTTTTTT
TRBJ1-5 NA once TRBV18 CASSPGGPGDNQPQHF TGTGCCAGCTCACCGGGGGGCCCCGGGGACAATCAGCCCCAGCATTTT
TRBJ2-5 NA NA TRBV19 CASSIDPRGGRETQYF TGTGCCAGTAGTATAGATCCCAGGGGAGGGCGAGAGACCCAGTACTTC
TRBJ2-1 TRBD2 NA TRBV5-6 CASSQGLAGAWEQFF TGTGCCAGCAGCCAGGGACTAGCGGGAGCATGGGAGCAGTTCTTC
TRBJ1-5 NA NA TRBV19 CASSMTRDGNQPQHF TGTGCCAGTAGTATGACAAGGGATGGCAATCAGCCCCAGCATTTT
TRBJ1-4 NA few TRBV5-4 CASSLKDAGEKLFF TGTGCCAGCAGCTTGAAAGACGCGGGTGAAAAACTGTTTTTT
TRBJ2-7 NA few TRBV24-1 CATSDSGPSSYEQYF TGTGCCACCAGTGATTCAGGTCCTAGCTCCTACGAGCAGTACTTC
TRBJ2-1 TRBD1 NA TRBV5-1 CASATGGIGNEQFF TGCGCCAGCGCTACAGGGGGAATCGGAAATGAGCAGTTCTTC
TRBJ2-5 TRBD2 NA TRBV5-4 CASRIGTSGSLRETQYF TGTGCCAGCAGGATAGGGACTAGCGGGAGCCTGAGGGAGACCCAGTACTTC
TRBJ1-5 NA NA TRBV19 CASSTPPGKAIQPQHF TGTGCCAGTAGTACCCCCCCGGGGAAGGCAATTCAGCCCCAGCATTTT
TRBJ2-7 NA few TRBV29-1 CSVDLGAGGEQYF TGCAGCGTTGACCTGGGGGCAGGTGGTGAGCAGTACTTC
TRBJ2-1 TRBD2 NA TRBV7-8 CASSLARAGEYEQFF TGTGCCAGCAGCTTAGCTCGGGCGGGAGAGTATGAGCAGTTCTTC